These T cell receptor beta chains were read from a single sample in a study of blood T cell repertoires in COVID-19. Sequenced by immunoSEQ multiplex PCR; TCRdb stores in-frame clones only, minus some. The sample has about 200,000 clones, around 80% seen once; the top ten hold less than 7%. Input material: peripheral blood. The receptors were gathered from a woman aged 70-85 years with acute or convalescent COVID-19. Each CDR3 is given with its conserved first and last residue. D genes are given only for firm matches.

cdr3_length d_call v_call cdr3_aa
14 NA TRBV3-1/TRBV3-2 CASSQAASAGELFF
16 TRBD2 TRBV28 CASRDGLAGSYNEQFF
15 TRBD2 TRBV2 CASRSTGGGQETQYF
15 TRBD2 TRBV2 CASRPGLAALHDQFF
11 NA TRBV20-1 CSAFTQETQYF
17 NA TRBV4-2 CASSVPPSSDYTDTQYF
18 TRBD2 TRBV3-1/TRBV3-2 CASSPLVPGLAGVGEQYF
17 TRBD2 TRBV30 CAWSVASGRVETGELFF
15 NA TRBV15 CATSQGVGRSYEQYF
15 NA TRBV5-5 CASSLRQDHSYEQYF
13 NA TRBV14 CASSQDRVYGYTF
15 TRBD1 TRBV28 CAGSPTRDRAYEQYF
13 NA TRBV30 CAWSVGGSYEQYF
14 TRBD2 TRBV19 CASSTPGGSYEQYF
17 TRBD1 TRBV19 CASSSGQGAFGANVLTF
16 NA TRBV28 CASSKAGLERGNTIYF
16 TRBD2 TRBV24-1 CATSVTGTSGSGEQFF
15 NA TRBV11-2 CASVLQGTMNTEAFF